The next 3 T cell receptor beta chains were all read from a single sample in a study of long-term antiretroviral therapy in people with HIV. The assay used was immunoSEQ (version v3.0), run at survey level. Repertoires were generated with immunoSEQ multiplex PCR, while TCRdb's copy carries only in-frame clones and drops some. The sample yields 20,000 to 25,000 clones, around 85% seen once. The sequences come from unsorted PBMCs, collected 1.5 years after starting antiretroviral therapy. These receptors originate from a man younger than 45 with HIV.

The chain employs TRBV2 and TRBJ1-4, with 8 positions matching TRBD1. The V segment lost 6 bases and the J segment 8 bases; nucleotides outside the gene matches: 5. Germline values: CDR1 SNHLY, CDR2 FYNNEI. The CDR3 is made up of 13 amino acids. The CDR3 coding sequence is TGTGCCAGCAGGGGACAGGCAGGGGAAAAACTGTTTTTT. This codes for CASRGQAGEKLFF.

CDR3 residues: CASSHRDSYEQYF. The DNA for the CDR3 is TGTGCCAGCAGCCATAGGGACAGCTACGAGCAGTACTTC. This chain links TRBV6-5 with TRBJ2-7, with 7 bases that match TRBD1. The CDR3 consists of 13 residues. From germline, CDR1 is MNHEY and CDR2 SVGAGI. The junction had 5 bases not matched to a gene; V was cut back by 6 bases and J by 3 bases.

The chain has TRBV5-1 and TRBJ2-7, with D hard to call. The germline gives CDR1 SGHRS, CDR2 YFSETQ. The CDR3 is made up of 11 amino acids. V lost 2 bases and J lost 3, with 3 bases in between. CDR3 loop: CASSFGYEQYF. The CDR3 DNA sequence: TGCGCCAGCAGCTTCGGCTACGAGCAGTACTTC.